One sample yielded the 2 T cell receptor beta chains listed below, sequenced in a study of tumor and adjacent non-tumor tissue in lung cancer (dated by TCRdb to 2016 to 2019). RNA was extracted from bulk unsorted tissue and checked for quality with a NanoDrop ND-1000 and an Agilent 2100. The library was made by multiplex PCR. Instrument on record: Illumina HiSeq 2500. TCRbeta libraries were constructed through three rounds of nested PCR with primers (Table S4) according to protocols adapted from ARM-PCR. Starting from the raw public reads, TCRdb applied fastp trimming at Q25, assembled clones with MiXCR and retained in-frame beta chains. Identical CDR3 protein sequences are pooled into one entry, listed with their most common genes and DNA. Counted in this sample were 100,000 to 150,000 distinct CDR3 sequences; approximately 66% of them appeared once. Over 10% of the sample lies in the top ten. Sequenced input: lung tumor tissue. Every receptor here comes from a young man with non-small cell lung cancer.

The genes are TRBV12-3 or TRBV12-4 and TRBJ2-7; D unresolved. This CDR3 comprises 11 residues. V dropped 8 bases and J dropped 4 bases, with 9 bases sitting between them. The DNA of the CDR3 is TGTGCCAGCCCGGACCGGTACGAGCAGTACTTC. Protein sequence: CASPDRYEQYF.

The table lists this clonotype with a count of one. One end of the junction varies from germline; a read error may be responsible. This rearrangement joins TRBV4-1 to TRBJ2-5, with D possibly being TRBD1 (6 bases). This CDR3 has 13 residues. In germline, CDR1 is MGHRA, CDR2 YSYEKL. In DNA, the CDR3 is TGCGCCAACAGCCAGCACAGGGTAGAGATCCAGTACTTC. This translates into CANSQHRVEIQYF.